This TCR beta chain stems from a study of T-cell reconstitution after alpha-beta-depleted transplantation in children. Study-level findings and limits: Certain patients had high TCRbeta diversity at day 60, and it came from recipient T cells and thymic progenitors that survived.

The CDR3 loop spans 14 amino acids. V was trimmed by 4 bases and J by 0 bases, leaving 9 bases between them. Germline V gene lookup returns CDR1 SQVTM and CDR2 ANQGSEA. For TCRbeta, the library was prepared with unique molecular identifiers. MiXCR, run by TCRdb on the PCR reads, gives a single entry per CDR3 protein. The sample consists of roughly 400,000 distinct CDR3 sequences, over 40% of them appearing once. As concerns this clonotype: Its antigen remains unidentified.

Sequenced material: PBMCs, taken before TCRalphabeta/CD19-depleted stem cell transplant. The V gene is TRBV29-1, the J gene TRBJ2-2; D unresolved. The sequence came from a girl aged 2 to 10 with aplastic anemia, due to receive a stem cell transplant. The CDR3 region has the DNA TGCAGCGTTGTGCGAGGAACGAACACCGGGGAGCTGTTTTTT. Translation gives CSVVRGTNTGELFF.